Listed below are T cell receptor beta chains from one sample, sequenced in a study of identical twins. TCRdb processed the 5' RACE reads anew with MiXCR; each CDR3 protein has one entry. The sample records roughly 750,000 distinct CDR3 sequences, less than 25% being singletons. This same sample was also taken into another study, of T cells expressing NK-cell markers.

The sequenced sample consisted of PBMCs. These receptors all come from a woman between 18 and 30 years old in good health. CDR3s include the opening cysteine and the closing phenylalanine or tryptophan. The D gene is left open where the match is weak. Size values are once, few and many counts, or a class for expanded clones, and some rows have none.

few	TRBJ2-7	TRBD1	TRBV6-5	CASSYLGTGVDEQYF	TGTGCCAGCAGTTACCTAGGGACAGGGGTGGACGAGCAGTACTTC
many	TRBJ2-7	NA	TRBV9	CASSRDRGGSYEQYF	TGTGCCAGCAGCCGGGACCGGGGAGGCTCCTACGAGCAGTACTTC
NA	TRBJ2-3	NA	TRBV25-1	CASSDPAGPTDTQYF	TGTGCCAGCAGTGACCCGGCGGGGCCCACAGATACGCAGTATTTT
NA	TRBJ2-5	NA	TRBV20-1	CSAGGHQETQYF	TGCAGTGCAGGCGGTCACCAAGAGACCCAGTACTTC
NA	TRBJ1-5	NA	TRBV12-3/TRBV12-4	CASSLSSRGQPQHF	TGTGCCAGCAGTTTAAGCTCGAGGGGGCAGCCCCAGCATTTT
few	TRBJ1-1	NA	TRBV10-3	CAISGTPRGEAFF	TGTGCCATCAGTGGGACCCCCAGAGGTGAAGCTTTCTTT
NA	TRBJ2-3	TRBD2	TRBV4-2	CASSQETSGKGQYF	TGTGCCAGCAGCCAAGAAACTAGCGGGAAGGGGCAGTATTTT
few	TRBJ2-7	TRBD2	TRBV12-3/TRBV12-4	CASSLGLAGVGTYEQYF	TGTGCCAGCAGCCTCGGACTAGCGGGGGTGGGAACCTACGAGCAGTACTTC
NA	TRBJ2-7	NA	TRBV7-2	CASSSTSRTYTTDEQYF	TGTGCCAGCAGCTCCACCTCTCGGACATACACTACGGACGAGCAGTACTTC
NA	TRBJ2-1	TRBD1	TRBV10-3	CAIRWGQADGEQFF	TGTGCCATCAGATGGGGACAGGCGGACGGTGAGCAGTTCTTC
many	TRBJ2-3	TRBD1	TRBV5-5	CASSLGDSDTQYF	TGTGCCAGCAGCTTGGGGGACAGTGACACGCAGTATTTT
few	TRBJ2-1	TRBD2	TRBV7-9	CASVRGLAGEDEQFF	TGTGCCAGCGTCCGGGGACTAGCGGGAGAAGATGAGCAGTTCTTC
NA	TRBJ2-3	TRBD2	TRBV15	CATSRVAGAGGTQYF	TGTGCCACCAGCAGAGTAGCGGGGGCTGGAGGTACGCAGTATTTT
many	TRBJ2-7	NA	TRBV10-1	CASSTLSEQYF	TGCGCCAGCTCGACCCTTTCGGAGCAGTACTTC